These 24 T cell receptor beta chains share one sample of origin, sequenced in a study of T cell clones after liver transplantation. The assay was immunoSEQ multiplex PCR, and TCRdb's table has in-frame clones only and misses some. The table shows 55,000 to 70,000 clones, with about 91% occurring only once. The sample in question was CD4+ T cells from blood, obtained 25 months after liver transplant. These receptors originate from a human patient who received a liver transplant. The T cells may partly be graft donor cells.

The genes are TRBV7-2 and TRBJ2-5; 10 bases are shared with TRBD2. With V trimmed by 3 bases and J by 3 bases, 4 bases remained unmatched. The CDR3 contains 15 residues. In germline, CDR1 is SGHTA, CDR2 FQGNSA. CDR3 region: CASSFIAGGEETQYF. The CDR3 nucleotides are TGTGCCAGCAGCTTCATAGCGGGAGGCGAAGAGACCCAGTACTTC. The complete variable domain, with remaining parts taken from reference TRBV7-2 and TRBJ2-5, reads GAGVSQSPSNKVTEKGKDVELRCDPISGHTALYWYRQSLGQGLEFLIYFQGNSAPDKSGLPSDRFSAERTGGSVSTLTIQRTQQEDSAVYLCASSFIAGGEETQYFGPGTRLLVL.

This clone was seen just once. The CDR3 DNA sequence: TGTGCCAGCAGCACAATCCCCAGAAATGAAGCTTTCTTT. Its translation is CASSTIPRNEAFF. This rearrangement joins TRBV5-6 to TRBJ1-1; D unresolved. The ends were cut back, 4 bases at V and 7 bases at J, with 14 bases in the middle. The germline V gene has CDR1 SGHDT and CDR2 YYEEEE. CDR3 length: 13 residues.

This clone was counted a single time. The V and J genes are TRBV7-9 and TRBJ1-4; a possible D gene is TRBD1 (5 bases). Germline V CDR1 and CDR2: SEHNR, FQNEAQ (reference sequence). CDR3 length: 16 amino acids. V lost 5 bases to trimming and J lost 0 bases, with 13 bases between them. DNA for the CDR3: TGTGCCAGCAGCAGGAGAAGGGGTGCAACTAATGAAAAACTGTTTTTT. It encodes CASSRRRGATNEKLFF.

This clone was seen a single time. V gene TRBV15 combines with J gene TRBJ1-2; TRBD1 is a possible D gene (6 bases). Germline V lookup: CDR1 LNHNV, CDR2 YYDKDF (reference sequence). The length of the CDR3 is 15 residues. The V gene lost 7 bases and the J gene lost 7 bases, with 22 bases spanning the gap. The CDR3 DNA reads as TGTGCCACCAAAGCAGGGGAAGGGTTTAGAGGTGGCTACACCTTC. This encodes CATKAGEGFRGGYTF.

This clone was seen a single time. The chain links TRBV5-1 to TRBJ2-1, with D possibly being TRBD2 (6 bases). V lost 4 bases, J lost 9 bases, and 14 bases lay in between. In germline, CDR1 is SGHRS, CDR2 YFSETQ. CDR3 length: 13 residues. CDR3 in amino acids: CASSPSAGGEQFF. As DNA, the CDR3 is TGCGCCAGCAGCCCCTCGGCCGGGGGTGAGCAGTTCTTC.

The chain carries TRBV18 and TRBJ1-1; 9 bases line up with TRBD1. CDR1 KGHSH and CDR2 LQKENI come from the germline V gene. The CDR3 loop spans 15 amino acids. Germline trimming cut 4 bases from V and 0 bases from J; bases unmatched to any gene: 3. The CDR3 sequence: CASSQGQGMNTEAFF. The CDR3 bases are TGTGCCAGCTCACAAGGACAGGGGATGAACACTGAAGCTTTCTTT.

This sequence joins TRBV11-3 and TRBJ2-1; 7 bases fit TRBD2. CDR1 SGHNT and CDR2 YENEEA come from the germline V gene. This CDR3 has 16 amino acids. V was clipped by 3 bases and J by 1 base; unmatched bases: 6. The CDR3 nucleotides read TGTGCCAGCAGCTTTGGGGGGGACGGATCCTACAATGAGCAGTTCTTC. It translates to CASSFGGDGSYNEQFF.

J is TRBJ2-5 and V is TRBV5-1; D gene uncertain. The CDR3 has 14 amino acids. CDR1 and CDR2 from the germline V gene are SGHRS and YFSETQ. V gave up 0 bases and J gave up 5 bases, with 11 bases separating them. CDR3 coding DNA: TGCGCCAGCAGCTTGGCTCCGGCTACTGAGACCCAGTACTTC. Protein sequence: CASSLAPATETQYF.

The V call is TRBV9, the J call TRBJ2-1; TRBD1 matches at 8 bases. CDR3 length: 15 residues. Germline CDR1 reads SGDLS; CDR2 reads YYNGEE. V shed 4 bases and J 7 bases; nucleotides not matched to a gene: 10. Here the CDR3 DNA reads TGTGCCAGCAGCCTGGTGCAGGGGGCGCAGAATGAGCAGTTCTTC. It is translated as CASSLVQGAQNEQFF.

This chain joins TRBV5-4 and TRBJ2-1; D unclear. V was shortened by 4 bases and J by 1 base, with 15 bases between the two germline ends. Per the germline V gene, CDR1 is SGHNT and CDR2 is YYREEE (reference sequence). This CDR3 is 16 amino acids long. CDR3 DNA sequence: TGTGCCAGCAGCCCGGGTGCGAAAACTTCCTACAATGAGCAGTTCTTC. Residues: CASSPGAKTSYNEQFF. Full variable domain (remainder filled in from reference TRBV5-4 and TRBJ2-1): ETGVTQSPTHLIKTRGQQVTLRCSSQSGHNTVSWYQQALGQGPQFIFQYYREEENGRGNFPPRFSGLQFPNYSSELNVNALELDDSALYLCASSPGAKTSYNEQFFGPGTRLTVL.

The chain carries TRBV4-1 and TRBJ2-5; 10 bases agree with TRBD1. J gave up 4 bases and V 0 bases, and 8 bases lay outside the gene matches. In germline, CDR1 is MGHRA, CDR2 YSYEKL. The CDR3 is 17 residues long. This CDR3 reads CASSQDGGQGIRETQYF. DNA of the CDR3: TGCGCCAGCAGCCAAGACGGGGGACAGGGGATTCGAGAGACCCAGTACTTC.

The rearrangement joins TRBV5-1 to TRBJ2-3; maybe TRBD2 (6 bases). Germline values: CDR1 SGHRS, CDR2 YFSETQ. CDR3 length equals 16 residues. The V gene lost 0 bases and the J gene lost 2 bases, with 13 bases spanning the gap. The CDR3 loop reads CASSLEDSGITDTQYF. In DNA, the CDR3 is TGCGCCAGCAGCTTGGAGGATAGCGGAATCACAGATACGCAGTATTTT.

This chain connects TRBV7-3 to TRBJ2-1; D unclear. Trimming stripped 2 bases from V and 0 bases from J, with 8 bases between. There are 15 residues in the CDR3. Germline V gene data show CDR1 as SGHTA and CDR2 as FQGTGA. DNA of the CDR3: TGTGCCAGCAGCTTATTTGCGGACTCCTACAATGAGCAGTTCTTC. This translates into CASSLFADSYNEQFF.

The CDR3 here is CATFSVLGNEQYF. The CDR3 DNA follows: TGTGCCACCTTCTCAGTCCTCGGGAACGAGCAGTACTTC. This chain joins TRBV28 and TRBJ2-7; the D gene is possibly TRBD2 (5 bases). CDR1 and CDR2 from the germline V gene are MDHEN and SYDVKM. The CDR3 length is 13 residues. The V gene lost 10 bases and the J gene lost 5 bases, with 18 bases spanning the gap.

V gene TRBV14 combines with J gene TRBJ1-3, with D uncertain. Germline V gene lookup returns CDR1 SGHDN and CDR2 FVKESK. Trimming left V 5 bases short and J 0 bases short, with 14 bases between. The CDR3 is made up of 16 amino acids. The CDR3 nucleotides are TGTGCCAGCAGCTATCAAGGGCTCCCCTCTGGAAACACCATATATTTT. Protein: CASSYQGLPSGNTIYF.

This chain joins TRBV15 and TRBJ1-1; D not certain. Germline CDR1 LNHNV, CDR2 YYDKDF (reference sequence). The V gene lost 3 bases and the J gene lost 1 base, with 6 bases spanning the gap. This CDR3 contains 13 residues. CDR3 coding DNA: TGTGCCACCAGCAGGGGGTCGAACACTGAAGCTTTCTTT. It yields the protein CATSRGSNTEAFF.

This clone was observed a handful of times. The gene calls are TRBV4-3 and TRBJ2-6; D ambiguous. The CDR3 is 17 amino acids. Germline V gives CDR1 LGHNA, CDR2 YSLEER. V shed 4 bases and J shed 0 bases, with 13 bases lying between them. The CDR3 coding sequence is TGCGCCAGCAGCCTTCGAGATTCGAGCTCTGGGGCCAACGTCCTGACTTTC. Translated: CASSLRDSSSGANVLTF.

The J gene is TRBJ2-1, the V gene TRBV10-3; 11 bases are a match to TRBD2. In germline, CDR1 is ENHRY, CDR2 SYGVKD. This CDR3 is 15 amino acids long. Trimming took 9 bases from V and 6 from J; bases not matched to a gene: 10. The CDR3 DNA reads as TGTGCCATGGGGGGAATAGCGGGAGGGAGCAATGAGCAGTTCTTC. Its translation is CAMGGIAGGSNEQFF.

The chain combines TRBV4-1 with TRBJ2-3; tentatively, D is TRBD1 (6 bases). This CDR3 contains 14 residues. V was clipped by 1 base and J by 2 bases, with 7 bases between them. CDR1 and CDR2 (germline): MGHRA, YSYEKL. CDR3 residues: CASSQGDNTDTQYF. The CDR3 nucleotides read TGCGCCAGCAGCCAAGGGGACAACACAGATACGCAGTATTTT.

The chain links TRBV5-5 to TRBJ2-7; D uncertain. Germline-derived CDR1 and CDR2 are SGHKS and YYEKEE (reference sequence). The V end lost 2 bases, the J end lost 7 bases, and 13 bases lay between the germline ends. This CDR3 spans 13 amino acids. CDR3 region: CASSLTAIGEQYF. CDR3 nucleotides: TGTGCCAGCAGCTTAACAGCGATCGGGGAGCAGTACTTC.

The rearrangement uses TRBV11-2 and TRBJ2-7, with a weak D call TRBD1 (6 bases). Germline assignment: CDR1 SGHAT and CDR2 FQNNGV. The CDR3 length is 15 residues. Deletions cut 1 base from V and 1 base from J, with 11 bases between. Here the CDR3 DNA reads TGTGCCAGCAGCTTAGCCAGGGGTAATTCCTACGAGCAGTACTTC. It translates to CASSLARGNSYEQYF.

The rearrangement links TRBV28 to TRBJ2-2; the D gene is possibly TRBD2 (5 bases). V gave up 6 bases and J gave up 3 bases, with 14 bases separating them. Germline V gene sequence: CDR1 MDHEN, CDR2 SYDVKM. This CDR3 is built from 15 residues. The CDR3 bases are TGTGCCAGCAGGCACCGAGGGAACTACACCGGGGAGCTGTTTTTT. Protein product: CASRHRGNYTGELFF.

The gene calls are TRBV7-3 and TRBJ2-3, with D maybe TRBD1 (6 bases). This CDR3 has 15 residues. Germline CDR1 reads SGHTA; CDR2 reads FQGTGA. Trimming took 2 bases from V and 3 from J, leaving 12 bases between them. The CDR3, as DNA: TGTGCCAGCAGCTTACAGCCAGGGGCGACAGATACGCAGTATTTT. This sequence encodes CASSLQPGATDTQYF.

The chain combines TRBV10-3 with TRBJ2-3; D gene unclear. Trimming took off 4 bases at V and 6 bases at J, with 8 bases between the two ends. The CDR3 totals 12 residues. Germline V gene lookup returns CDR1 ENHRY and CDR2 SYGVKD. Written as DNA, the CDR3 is TGTGCCATCAGTGCCATTGGGGATACGCAGTATTTT. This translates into CAISAIGDTQYF.